The rows below give T cell receptor beta chains drawn from one sample of a study of shared clonotypes between healthy human individuals. Profiled with immunoSEQ multiplex PCR; TCRdb holds only in-frame clones, not every one. The sample lists about 2.1 million clones; roughly 91% were seen once. Sequenced material: naive CD8+ T cells from PBMCs. These receptors were collected from a man aged 18 to 30 in good health. Some clones in this sample may be carry-over from other donors' samples. Both conserved end residues are part of each CDR3. The order of the fields is V gene, D gene, clone size, J gene, CDR3 DNA, CDR3 protein. D genes are given only for firm matches. Size values are once, few and many counts, or a class for expanded clones, and some rows have none.

>TRBV11-2|.|.|TRBJ2-4
TGTGCCAGCAGTGGCCGGACTTCAATTCAGTACTTC
CASSGRTSIQYF
>TRBV10-3|TRBD2|.|TRBJ2-2
TGTGCCATCAGTGATACTAGCGGGACGAACACCGGGGAGCTGTTTTTT
CAISDTSGTNTGELFF
>TRBV27|TRBD1|.|TRBJ2-7
TGTGCCAGCAGGGCCGGGACAGTCGGGGACGAGCAGTACTTC
CASRAGTVGDEQYF
>TRBV9|.|.|TRBJ2-2
TGTGCCAGCAGCGGCCCCCTCTACACCGGGGAGCTGTTTTTT
CASSGPLYTGELFF
>TRBV14|.|.|TRBJ2-1
TGTGCCAGCAGCCAAGAAATGGACATTGAGCAGTTCTTC
CASSQEMDIEQFF
>TRBV27|.|.|TRBJ2-7
TGTGCCAGCAGTTTTGTGCGGGGAACCAACGAGCAGTACTTC
CASSFVRGTNEQYF
>TRBV7-3|.|.|TRBJ2-7
TGTGCCAGCAGCACCCTAGCTGGGGAGCAGTACTTC
CASSTLAGEQYF
>TRBV28|.|.|TRBJ2-1
TGTGCCAGCAGTTTCTCCGGGACTCTATACAATGAGCAGTTCTTC
CASSFSGTLYNEQFF
>TRBV19|TRBD2|.|TRBJ2-7
TGTGCCAGTAGTGCCGGACTAGCGGGTGTCGCCGAGCAGTACTTC
CASSAGLAGVAEQYF
>TRBV4-2|TRBD1|.|TRBJ2-7
TGTGCCAGCAGCACACGTCTCAGGGGGCGCGGCGGCGAGCAGTACTTC
CASSTRLRGRGGEQYF
>TRBV7-3|TRBD1|.|TRBJ1-1
TGTGCCAGCAGCAAAACAGGGGGCGGCTCTGAAGCTTTCTTT
CASSKTGGGSEAFF
>TRBV9|TRBD1|.|TRBJ2-7
TGTGCCAGCAGCGTAGGGTCTGGGACAGGACCCTACGAGCAGTACTTC
CASSVGSGTGPYEQYF
>TRBV28|.|.|TRBJ2-3
TGTGCCAGCAGTCTCCGCCGACAACCAGATACGCAGTATTTT
CASSLRRQPDTQYF
>TRBV27|.|.|TRBJ2-3
TGTGCCAGCGAGGGAGGGGGAGATACGCAGTATTTT
CASEGGGDTQYF
>TRBV27|.|.|TRBJ2-1
TGTGCCAGCAGTTTAGTCCCCCCATGGTCCTACAATGAGCAGTTCTTC
CASSLVPPWSYNEQFF
>TRBV9|TRBD1|.|TRBJ2-1
TGTGCCAGCAGCCCCTCGGACAGGGTGGTTAATGAGCAGTTCTTC
CASSPSDRVVNEQFF
>TRBV7-6|TRBD1|.|TRBJ2-5
TGTGCCAGCAGCACTCCGACAGGGTGGGGGGAGACCCAGTACTTC
CASSTPTGWGETQYF
>TRBV2|.|.|TRBJ2-7
TGTGCCAGCAGTGAAGGGACGGCCTCCTACGAGCAGTACTTC
CASSEGTASYEQYF
>TRBV18|.|.|TRBJ2-7
TGTGCCAGCTCTCCAGGGGATTCCGACTCCTACGAGCAGTACTTC
CASSPGDSDSYEQYF
>TRBV7-9|.|.|TRBJ2-2
TGTGCCAGCAGCTTAATAAACCCGGTGCAGGCCGGGGAGCTGTTTTTT
CASSLINPVQAGELFF
>TRBV9|.|.|TRBJ2-2
TGTGCCAGCAGCGTAGCGGTTGTCAGGGCTACCGGGGAGCTGTTTTTT
CASSVAVVRATGELFF
>TRBV10-3|TRBD2|once|TRBJ2-3
TGTGCCACAATGGGACTAGCGGGAGGGCCCCGTGATACGCAGTATTTT
CATMGLAGGPRDTQYF
>TRBV4-1|.|.|TRBJ2-1
TGCGCCAGCAGAGGGGAGCTGACCCTTTCCTACAATGAGCAGTTCTTC
CASRGELTLSYNEQFF
>TRBV7-9|.|.|TRBJ2-5
TGTGCCAGCAGAACGACAGAGGAGACCCAGTACTTC
CASRTTEETQYF
>TRBV5-8|.|.|TRBJ2-7
TGTGCCAGCACCCCAAACAGGGTAAGGTACGAGCAGTACTTC
CASTPNRVRYEQYF
>TRBV7-9|TRBD1|.|TRBJ1-4
TGTGCCAGCAGCCAGATCCGGACAGGGGATGAAAAACTGTTTTTT
CASSQIRTGDEKLFF
>TRBV27|.|.|TRBJ2-7
TGTGCCAGCAGTTTCACCCGGGACGGCGACTACGAGCAGTACTTC
CASSFTRDGDYEQYF
>TRBV7-9|.|few|TRBJ1-2
TGTGCCAGCAGCTTACGGGCGGACTACACCTTC
CASSLRADYTF
>TRBV7-9|TRBD2|.|TRBJ2-7
TGTGCCAGCAGCTTAGTGGGTAGCGGGAGTGGTTCCTACGAGCAGTACTTC
CASSLVGSGSGSYEQYF
>TRBV7-2|.|.|TRBJ1-2
TGTGCCAGCAGCTTCCGGGACACGAACTATGGCTACACCTTC
CASSFRDTNYGYTF
>TRBV7-6|TRBD2|.|TRBJ2-2
TGTGCCAGCGGGCTAGCGGGAGGGGACACCGGGGAGCTGTTTTTT
CASGLAGGDTGELFF
>TRBV10-3|TRBD1|.|TRBJ2-3
TGTGCCATCAGTGAAGTGTTTGGGGACAGGGGTACAAGTCCCACAGATACGCAGTATTTT
CAISEVFGDRGTSPTDTQYF
>TRBV7-9|.|.|TRBJ2-4
TGTGCCAGCAACCCAACCTGGGGGCAAGAGGTGTTCGTTCAGTACTTC
CASNPTWGQEVFVQYF
>TRBV5-4|TRBD2|.|TRBJ2-1
TGTGCCAGCAGCCTCAAGCGGGAGCGTTACTACAATGAGCAGTTCTTC
CASSLKRERYYNEQFF
>TRBV7-3|.|.|TRBJ2-6
TGTGCCAGCAGCTTGGTGGGGGCTGGGGCCAACGTCCTGACTTTC
CASSLVGAGANVLTF
>TRBV19|.|.|TRBJ2-2
TGTGCCAGTAGTATTAGGGCGGGCGGGGAGCTGTTTTTT
CASSIRAGGELFF
>TRBV27|TRBD2|.|TRBJ2-7
TGTGCCAGCGGCACTGGGACTAGCGGGTGGATCCCGTACGAGCAGTACTTC
CASGTGTSGWIPYEQYF
>TRBV6-6|.|.|TRBJ2-7
TGTGCCAGCAGTTACTCTGGGTCCTACGAGCAGTACTTC
CASSYSGSYEQYF
>TRBV15|.|.|TRBJ2-2
TGTGCCACCAGCAGAGATTCCTCCACCGGGGAGCTGTTTTTT
CATSRDSSTGELFF
>TRBV6-5|.|.|TRBJ1-4
TGTGCCAGCAGTTACTCTTTGATCACAACTAATGAAAAACTGTTTTTT
CASSYSLITTNEKLFF
>TRBV14|TRBD1|.|TRBJ1-2
TGTGCCAGCAGCAACAGGGGAGAACGGTACACCTTC
CASSNRGERYTF
>TRBV9|TRBD2|.|TRBJ2-3
TGTGCCAGCAGCGCTAAACTAGCGGGGCGGGGAGATACGCAGTATTTT
CASSAKLAGRGDTQYF
>TRBV29-1|.|.|TRBJ2-3
TGCAGCGTCCGGAGCACAGATACGCAGTATTTT
CSVRSTDTQYF
>TRBV30|TRBD1|.|TRBJ1-4
TGTGCCTGGAGTGGGACAGGGGGCAATGAAAAACTGTTTTTT
CAWSGTGGNEKLFF
>TRBV27|.|.|TRBJ1-1
TGTGCCAGCAGTTTAAGGGTGGGGTACACTGAAGCTTTCTTT
CASSLRVGYTEAFF
>TRBV29-1|.|.|TRBJ2-7
TGCAGCGTTGAAGAGTTATGGGGAGTCCCGACGGGCGAGCAGTACTTC
CSVEELWGVPTGEQYF
>TRBV5-4|TRBD1|.|TRBJ2-7
TGTGCCAGCAGCCAGGACAGGGCCTACGAGCAGTACTTC
CASSQDRAYEQYF
>TRBV27|.|.|TRBJ2-3
TGTGCCAGCAGTTTGAAAAGGGCGCCCACAGATACGCAGTATTTT
CASSLKRAPTDTQYF
>TRBV5-1|TRBD2|.|TRBJ2-1
TGCGCCAGCAGCTTGTCGGGACTAGCGGGAGTCAATGAGCAGTTCTTC
CASSLSGLAGVNEQFF
>TRBV6-4|.|.|TRBJ1-2
TGTGCCAGCAGTGACCCCCTAAGCCCGGGGGGCGGCTACACCTTC
CASSDPLSPGGGYTF
>TRBV7-9|TRBD2|once|TRBJ2-7
TGTGCCAGCAGCGCAGCGGGGCAGCTCTACGAGCAGTACTTC
CASSAAGQLYEQYF
>TRBV7-9|TRBD2|.|TRBJ2-7
TGTGCCAGCAACCTGCGGGGGGAATCCTACGAGCAGTACTTC
CASNLRGESYEQYF
>TRBV28|TRBD1|.|TRBJ1-2
TGTGCCAGCAGTAGGGGGCCGGCTAACTATGGCTACACCTTC
CASSRGPANYGYTF
>TRBV6-6|TRBD1|once|TRBJ2-2
TGTGCCAGCAGCCTCCAGACAGGGTTCGGGGAGCTGTTTTTT
CASSLQTGFGELFF
>TRBV11-2|.|.|TRBJ1-1
TGTGCCAGCACCCTATGGGCTGCGGACACTGAAGCTTTCTTT
CASTLWAADTEAFF
>TRBV5-1|.|.|TRBJ2-5
TGCGCCAGCAGCGGCACCGGGACGTTTTCGTTCTTGAGGCGCCCTAGAGAGACCCAGTACTTC
CASSGTGTFSFLRRPRETQYF